This T cell receptor (beta chain) was sequenced for a study of blood T cell repertoires in COVID-19. About the study: COVID-19 samples collected from the United States, Italy and Spain covered acute and convalescent phases.

This clone has a handful of counts. V was cut by 5 bases and J by 6 bases, with 12 bases left in between. The germline V gene encodes CDR1 SGHKS and CDR2 YYEKEE (reference sequence). The CDR3 is 13 amino acids. This table comes from immunoSEQ multiplex PCR, and its TCRdb copy is limited to in-frame clones, with some not included. Of over 100,000 clones in the sample, roughly three quarters were seen once. Material: peripheral blood. This TCR derives from a woman in her 70s with acute or convalescent COVID-19. The V and J genes are TRBV5-5 and TRBJ2-1; possibly TRBD2 for D (5 bases). CDR3 nucleotides: TGTGCCAGCAGGTTTGCGGGTTCCAATGAGCAGTTCTTC. This gives the protein CASRFAGSNEQFF.